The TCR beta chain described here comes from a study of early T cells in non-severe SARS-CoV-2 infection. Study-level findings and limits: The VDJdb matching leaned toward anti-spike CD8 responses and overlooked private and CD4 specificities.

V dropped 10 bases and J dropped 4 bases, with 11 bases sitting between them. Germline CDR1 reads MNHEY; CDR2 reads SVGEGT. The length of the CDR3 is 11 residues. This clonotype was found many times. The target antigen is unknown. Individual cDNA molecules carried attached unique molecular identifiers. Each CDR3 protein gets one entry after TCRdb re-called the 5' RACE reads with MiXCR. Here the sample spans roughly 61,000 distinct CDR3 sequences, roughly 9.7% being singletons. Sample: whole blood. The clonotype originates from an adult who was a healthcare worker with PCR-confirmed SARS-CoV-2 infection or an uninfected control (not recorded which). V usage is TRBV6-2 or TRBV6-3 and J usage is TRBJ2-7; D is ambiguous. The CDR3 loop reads CAIGRNYEQYF. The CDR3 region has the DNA TGTGCCATCGGACGGAATTACGAGCAGTACTTC.